This T cell receptor beta chain was identified during a study of cytotoxic CD8 clonotypes in ibrutinib-treated CLL (dated by TCRdb to about 2021). The study in broad terms: The cohort had 11 relapsed/refractory and 15 treatment-naive patients; approximately 17 were IGHV unmutated. Of the roughly 90 people in the trial, some 28 had longitudinal samples available. The response samples were drawn at a median of roughly twelve months into treatment, with a range of roughly 6 to 40 months. On average, each sample had 255,043 productive templates and tens of thousands of productive rearrangements. Cryopreserved peripheral blood mononuclear cells were collected before treatment, at response, and at either disease progression or sustained remission. Every remission and progressive disease sample was obtained while ibrutinib was still being received by the patients. Partial responses were observed in roughly 25 patients and complete responses in 2; after a median follow-up of roughly 72 months, remission was maintained in some 14 patients and progression was observed in some twelve. Beyond this particular receptor, the publication reports: Public clonotypes were rare and either contracted or stayed stable during treatment, and the rise in clonality at ibrutinib response reflected the expansion of private clonotypes. An increase in clonality was observed at ibrutinib response, with clonality remaining stable during sustained remission and falling back toward baseline at progression. Baseline clonality was found to be higher than that of age-matched healthy donors and was strongly correlated with circulating CD8+ T-cell counts. Lymph node repertoires were not examined, and the timing of sampling was not matched between patients in sustained remission and those whose disease progressed.

The sample's time point label is to be understood as: roughly 2 years on ibrutinib. For TCR beta library preparation, roughly 1.8 micrograms of genomic DNA was extracted from cryopreserved PBMCs. Longitudinal blood samples from CLL patients on ibrutinib monotherapy were analyzed using high-throughput TCR beta sequencing. Patients were enrolled in a phase 2 open-label single-center ibrutinib monotherapy trial. V ends up 7 bases short and J 4 bases short, with an unmatched junction base count of 15. CDR1 and CDR2 are drawn from the germline V gene (reference sequence): LNHDA, SQIVND. The CDR3 covers 17 residues, taking in both the cysteine and the phenylalanine. The sequence is cut down to CDR3 DNA, 51 bases in frame from base 1. Each clonotype received, on average, roughly 9.6x coverage in deep resolution sequencing performed on a MiSeq, where the target depth lay between 1 in 1 million and 1 in 200,000 T cells. TCR beta libraries were generated with the immunoSEQ hsTCRB Kit. The original methods were these. ImmunoSEQ Data Assistant and ImmunoSEQ Analyzer were used for data analysis, and V, D and J genes were assigned according to IMGT definitions. Clonality, which ranges from 0 to 1, was calculated by subtracting the normalized Shannon entropy of productive rearrangement frequencies from one. Public clonotype analysis was restricted to overrepresented clonotypes comprising at least 0.05% of each patient's repertoire. Around 14 repertoires from age-matched healthy donors, obtained from immuneACCESS, served as clonality controls. The clones in this table, taken by TCRdb from immuneACCESS, are in-frame only. Not every clone is retained; where verified, under half of the shortfall comes from an unresolved V gene, and the cause of the rest is unknown. That table gives V, J and clone size, and the DNA gave D and trimming. The table for this sample lists 110,000 to 150,000 clones; approximately 80% of them were counted only once. The top ten hold around 4.9% of the sample.

A word on this clone: The antigen it binds to is not known. Within one base of it there is no much larger clone, and no base qualities were kept.

The rearrangement joined TRBV19 to TRBJ1-4; 7 middle bases align to TRBD1. This material consisted of PBMCs, taken after 24 months of ibrutinib treatment. The source of this sequence is a human donor with chronic lymphocytic leukemia. The DNA reads TGTGCCAGTACCGTTGGTGCTGGGACAGTTTATAATGAAAAACTGTTTTTT. It translates to CASTVGAGTVYNEKLFF.